This note documents a single T cell receptor beta chain sequence. The source of the sample is a study of shared T cell receptors in the human thymus. Produced via immunoSEQ multiplex PCR; TCRdb's table is partial and in-frame only. The sample includes roughly 500,000 clones, 78% of them seen just once. V lost 3 bases and J lost 1, with 12 bases in between. CDR3 length: 16 residues. Looked up from germline, CDR1 is MNHNY and CDR2 is SVGAGI (reference sequence). The same data also went into a second study, on human thymus T cells. That source adds: Resected material from corrective heart surgery provided the thymus tissue analysed. Thymic repertoires of unrelated individuals were reported in related research to overlap highly.

The chain carries TRBV6-6 and TRBJ2-2; D perhaps matches TRBD2 (6 bases). Sequencing was performed on thymocytes. The sequence was obtained from a boy less than two years old with a congenital heart defect. Here the CDR3 reads CASSYRLAENTGELFF. CDR3 sequence (DNA): TGTGCCAGCAGTTATCGGTTAGCGGAGAACACCGGGGAGCTGTTTTTT.